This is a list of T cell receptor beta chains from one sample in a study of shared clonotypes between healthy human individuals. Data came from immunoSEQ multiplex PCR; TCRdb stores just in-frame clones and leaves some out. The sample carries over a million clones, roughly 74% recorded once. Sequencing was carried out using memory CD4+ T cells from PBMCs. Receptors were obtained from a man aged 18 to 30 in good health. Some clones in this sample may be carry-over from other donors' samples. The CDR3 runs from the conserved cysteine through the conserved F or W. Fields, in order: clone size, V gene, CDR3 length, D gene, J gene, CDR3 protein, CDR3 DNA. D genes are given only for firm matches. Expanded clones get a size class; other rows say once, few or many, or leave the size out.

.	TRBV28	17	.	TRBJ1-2	CASTQQAGGFPRYGYTF	TGTGCCAGCACCCAACAGGCGGGGGGATTCCCTAGATATGGCTACACCTTC
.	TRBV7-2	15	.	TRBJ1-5	CASSGSGALSQPQHF	TGTGCCAGCAGCGGGTCAGGGGCCCTCAGTCAGCCCCAGCATTTT
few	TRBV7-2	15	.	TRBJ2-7	CASSSRGLLAYEQYF	TGTGCCAGCAGCTCACGGGGACTTCTCGCCTACGAGCAGTACTTC
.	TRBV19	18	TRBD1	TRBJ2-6	CASSLRDRGLSGANVLTF	TGTGCCAGTAGTCTCCGGGACAGGGGACTGTCTGGGGCCAACGTCCTGACTTTC
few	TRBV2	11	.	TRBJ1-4	CASSVARDLFF	TGTGCCAGCAGTGTGGCGCGGGACCTGTTTTTT
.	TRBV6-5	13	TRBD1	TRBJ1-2	CASSTGQGAGYTF	TGTGCCAGCAGCACCGGACAGGGTGCGGGCTACACCTTC
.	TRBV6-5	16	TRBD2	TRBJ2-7	CASSYSFSGRSHEQYF	TGTGCCAGCAGTTACTCGTTTAGCGGGAGGTCCCACGAGCAGTACTTC
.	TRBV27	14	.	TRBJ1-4	CASSLGGGNEKLFF	TGTGCCAGCAGTTTGGGAGGGGGTAATGAAAAACTGTTTTTT
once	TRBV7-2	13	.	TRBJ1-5	CASSLAFDQPQHF	TGTGCCAGCAGCTTAGCGTTCGATCAGCCCCAGCATTTT
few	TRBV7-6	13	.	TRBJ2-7	CASSFGGVDEQYF	TGTGCCAGCAGCTTCGGGGGAGTGGACGAGCAGTACTTC
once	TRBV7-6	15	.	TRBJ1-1	CASSLARGAHKEAFF	TGTGCCAGCAGCTTAGCGCGTGGAGCCCATAAGGAAGCTTTCTTT
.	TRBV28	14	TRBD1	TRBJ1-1	CASRYTGDGTEAFF	TGTGCCAGCAGATATACAGGGGACGGCACTGAAGCTTTCTTT
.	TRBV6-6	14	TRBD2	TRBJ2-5	CASYPRGGPETQYF	TGTGCCAGCTACCCTAGGGGAGGGCCCGAGACCCAGTACTTC
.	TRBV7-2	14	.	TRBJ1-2	CASSLAGGEHGYTF	TGTGCCAGCAGCTTAGCCGGCGGAGAGCATGGCTACACCTTC
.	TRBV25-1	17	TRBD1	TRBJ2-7	CASVGQGAQGAAYEQYF	TGTGCCAGCGTAGGACAGGGGGCGCAGGGGGCCGCCTACGAGCAGTACTTC
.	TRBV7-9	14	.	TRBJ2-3	CASSLGRTTDTQYF	TGTGCCAGCAGCTTAGGACGGACCACAGATACGCAGTATTTT
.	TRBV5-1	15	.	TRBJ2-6	CATQQSGAGANVLTF	TGCGCCACCCAACAATCCGGTGCCGGGGCCAACGTCCTGACTTTC
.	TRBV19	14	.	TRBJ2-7	CASSTQTGSYEQYF	TGTGCCAGTAGTACGCAGACGGGCTCCTACGAGCAGTACTTC
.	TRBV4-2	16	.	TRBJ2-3	CASSPGGGFSTDTQYF	TGTGCCAGCAGCCCGGGGGGCGGGTTTAGCACAGATACGCAGTATTTT
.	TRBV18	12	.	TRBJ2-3	CASSPTSDTQYF	TGTGCCAGCTCACCAACCTCAGATACGCAGTATTTT
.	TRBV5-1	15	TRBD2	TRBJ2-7	CASSRGQGLADEQYF	TGCGCCAGCAGCAGGGGACAGGGACTAGCGGACGAGCAGTACTTC
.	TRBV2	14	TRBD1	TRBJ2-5	CASRDGTAKETQYF	TGTGCCAGCAGAGATGGGACAGCAAAAGAGACCCAGTACTTC
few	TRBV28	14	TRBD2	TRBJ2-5	CASHSGRRMKTQYF	TGTGCCAGCCATAGCGGGAGGCGAATGAAGACCCAGTACTTC
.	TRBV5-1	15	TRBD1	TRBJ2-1	CASSPDRGVYNEQFF	TGCGCCAGCAGCCCGGACAGGGGAGTTTACAATGAGCAGTTCTTC
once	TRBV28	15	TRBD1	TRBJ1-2	CASSFQGGQGHGYTF	TGTGCCAGCAGTTTTCAAGGGGGACAGGGCCATGGCTACACCTTC
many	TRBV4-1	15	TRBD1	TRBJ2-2	CASSWGQGDTGELFF	TGCGCCAGCAGCTGGGGACAGGGCGACACCGGGGAGCTGTTTTTT
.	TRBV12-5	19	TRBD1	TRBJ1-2	CASGLVQAQGVPINYGYTF	TGTGCTAGTGGTTTGGTACAAGCCCAGGGGGTGCCTATTAACTATGGCTACACCTTC
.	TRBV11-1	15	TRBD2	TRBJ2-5	CASSLSSGNQETQYF	TGTGCCAGCAGCTTGTCTAGCGGAAATCAAGAGACCCAGTACTTC
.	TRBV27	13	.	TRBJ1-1	CASKAGTNTEAFF	TGTGCCAGCAAGGCAGGGACGAACACTGAAGCTTTCTTT
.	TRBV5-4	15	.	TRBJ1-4	CASSLGGRPNEKLFF	TGTGCCAGCAGCCTGGGGGGCAGGCCAAATGAAAAACTGTTTTTT
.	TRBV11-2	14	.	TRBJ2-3	CASSHMLGMDTQYF	TGTGCCAGCAGCCACATGTTAGGGATGGATACGCAGTATTTT
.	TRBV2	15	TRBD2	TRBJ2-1	CASRLLAGGPNEQFF	TGTGCCAGCAGACTACTAGCGGGAGGGCCGAATGAGCAGTTCTTC
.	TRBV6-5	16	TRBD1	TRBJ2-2	CASSFDRGVRTGELFF	TGTGCCAGCAGTTTCGACAGGGGGGTTCGCACCGGGGAGCTGTTTTTT
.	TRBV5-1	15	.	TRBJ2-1	CASSLGQNSYNEQFF	TGCGCCAGCAGCTTGGGGCAGAACTCCTACAATGAGCAGTTCTTC
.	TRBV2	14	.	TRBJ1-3	CASISGQNRNTIYF	TGTGCCAGCATCTCAGGACAGAACAGAAACACCATATATTTT
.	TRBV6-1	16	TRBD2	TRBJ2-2	CASSEHASGNTGELFF	TGTGCCAGCAGTGAACATGCTAGCGGGAACACCGGGGAGCTGTTTTTT
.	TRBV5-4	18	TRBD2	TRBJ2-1	CASSLGGLAGGSYNEQFF	TGTGCCAGCAGCTTGGGGGGGCTAGCGGGAGGTTCCTACAATGAGCAGTTCTTC
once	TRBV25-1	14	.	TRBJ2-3	CASSDQGRTDTQYF	TGTGCCAGCAGTGACCAGGGTCGCACAGATACGCAGTATTTT
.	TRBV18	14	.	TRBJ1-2	CASSPDGANYGYTF	TGTGCCAGCTCACCGGACGGAGCTAACTATGGCTACACCTTC